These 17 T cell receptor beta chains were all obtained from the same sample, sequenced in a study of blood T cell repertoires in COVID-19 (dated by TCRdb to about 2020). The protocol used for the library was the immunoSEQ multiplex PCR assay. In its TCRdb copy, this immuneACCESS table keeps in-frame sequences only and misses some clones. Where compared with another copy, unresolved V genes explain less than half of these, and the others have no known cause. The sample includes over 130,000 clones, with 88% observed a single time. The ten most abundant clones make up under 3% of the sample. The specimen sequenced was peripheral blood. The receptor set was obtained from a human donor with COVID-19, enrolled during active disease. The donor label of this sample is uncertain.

This chain's CDR3 is CASSPGTRDGYTF. CDR3 in DNA: TGCGCCAGCAGCCCTGGGACTCGGGATGGCTACACCTTC. V and J are TRBV5-1 and TRBJ1-2; D may be TRBD1 (5 bases). Germline V gene lookup returns CDR1 SGHRS and CDR2 YFSETQ. V lost 4 bases, J lost 6 bases, and 13 bases lay in between. The length of the CDR3 is 13 residues.

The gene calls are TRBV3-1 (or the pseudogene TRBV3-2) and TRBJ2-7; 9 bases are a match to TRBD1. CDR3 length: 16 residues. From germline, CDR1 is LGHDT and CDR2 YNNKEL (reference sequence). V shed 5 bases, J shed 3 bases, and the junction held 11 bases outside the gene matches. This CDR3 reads CASSARVGDRDYEQYF. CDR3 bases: TGTGCCAGCAGCGCAAGAGTAGGGGACAGGGACTACGAGCAGTACTTC.

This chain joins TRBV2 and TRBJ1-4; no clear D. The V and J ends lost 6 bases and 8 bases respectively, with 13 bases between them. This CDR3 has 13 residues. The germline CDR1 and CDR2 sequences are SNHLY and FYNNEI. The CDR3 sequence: CASRAWGGEKLFF. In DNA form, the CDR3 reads TGTGCCAGCAGAGCGTGGGGAGGAGAAAAACTGTTTTTT.

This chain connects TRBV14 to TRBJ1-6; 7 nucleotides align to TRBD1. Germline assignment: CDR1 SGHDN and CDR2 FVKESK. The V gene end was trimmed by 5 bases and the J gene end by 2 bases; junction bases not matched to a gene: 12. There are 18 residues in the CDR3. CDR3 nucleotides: TGTGCCAGCAGCTCGCGCGCGGGACAGATGACCTATAATTCACCCCTCCACTTT. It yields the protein CASSSRAGQMTYNSPLHF.

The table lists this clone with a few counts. In DNA, the CDR3 is TGTGCCAGCAGTTTATCGAGGGAGGGTGTCTATGGCTACACCTTC. Amino acids: CASSLSREGVYGYTF. The chain links TRBV27 to TRBJ1-2; D call uncertain. Germline V lookup: CDR1 MNHEY, CDR2 SMNVEV (reference sequence). This CDR3 region has 15 residues. V was shortened by 0 bases and J by 4 bases, with 12 bases between the two germline ends.

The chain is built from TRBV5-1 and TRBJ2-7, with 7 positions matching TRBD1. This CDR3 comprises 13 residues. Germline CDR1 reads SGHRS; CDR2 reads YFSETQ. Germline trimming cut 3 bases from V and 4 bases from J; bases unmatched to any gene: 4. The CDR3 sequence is CASSYRTGYEQYF. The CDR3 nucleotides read TGCGCCAGCAGCTACCGGACAGGTTACGAGCAGTACTTC. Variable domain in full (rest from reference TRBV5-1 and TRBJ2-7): KAGVTQTPRYLIKTRGQQVTLSCSPISGHRSVSWYQQTPGQGLQFLFEYFSETQRNKGNFPGRFSGRQFSNSRSEMNVSTLELGDSALYLCASSYRTGYEQYFGPGTRLTVT.

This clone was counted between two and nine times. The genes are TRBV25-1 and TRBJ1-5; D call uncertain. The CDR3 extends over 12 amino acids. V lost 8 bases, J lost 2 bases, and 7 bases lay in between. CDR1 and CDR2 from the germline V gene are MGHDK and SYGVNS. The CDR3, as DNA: TGTGCCAGCTGTACGGGCAATCAGCCCCAGCATTTT. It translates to CASCTGNQPQHF. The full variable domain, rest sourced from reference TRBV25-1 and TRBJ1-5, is EADIYQTPRYLVIGTGKKITLECSQTMGHDKMYWYQQDPGMELHLIHYSYGVNSTEKGDLSSESTVSRIRTEHFPLTLESARPSHTSQYLCASCTGNQPQHFGDGTRLSIL.

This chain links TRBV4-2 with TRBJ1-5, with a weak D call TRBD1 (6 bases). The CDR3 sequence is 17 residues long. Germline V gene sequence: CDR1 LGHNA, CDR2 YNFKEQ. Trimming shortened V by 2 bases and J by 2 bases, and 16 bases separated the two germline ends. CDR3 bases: TGTGCCAGCAGCCAATCCCGGACAGCCGAAGGCAATCAGCCCCAGCATTTT. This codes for CASSQSRTAEGNQPQHF.

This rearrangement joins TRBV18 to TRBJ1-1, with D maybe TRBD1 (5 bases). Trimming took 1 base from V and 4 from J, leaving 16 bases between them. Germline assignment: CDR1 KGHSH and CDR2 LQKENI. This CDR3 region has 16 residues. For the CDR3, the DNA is TGTGCCAGCTCACCACAGGTAGTTAGGGGCGGCACTGAAGCTTTCTTT. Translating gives CASSPQVVRGGTEAFF.

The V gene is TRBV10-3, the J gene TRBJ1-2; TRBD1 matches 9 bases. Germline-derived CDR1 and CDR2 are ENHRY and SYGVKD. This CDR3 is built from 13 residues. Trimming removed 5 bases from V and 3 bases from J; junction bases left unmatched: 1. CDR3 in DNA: TGTGCCATCAGTACAGGGGGCGACTATGGCTACACCTTC. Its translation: CAISTGGDYGYTF.

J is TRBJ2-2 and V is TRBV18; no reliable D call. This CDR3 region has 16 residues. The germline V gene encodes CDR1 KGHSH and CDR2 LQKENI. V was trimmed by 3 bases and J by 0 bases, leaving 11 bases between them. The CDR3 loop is CASSPSSPANTGELFF. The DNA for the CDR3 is TGTGCCAGCTCACCTAGCTCCCCCGCGAACACCGGGGAGCTGTTTTTT.

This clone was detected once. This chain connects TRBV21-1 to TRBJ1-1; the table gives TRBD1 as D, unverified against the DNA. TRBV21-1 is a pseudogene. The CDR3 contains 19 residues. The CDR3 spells CASNAVGGVPGLLDTEAFF. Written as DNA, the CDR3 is TGTGCCAGCAACGCGGTAGGGGGCGTCCCGGGGTTGTTGGACACTGAAGCTTTCTTT.

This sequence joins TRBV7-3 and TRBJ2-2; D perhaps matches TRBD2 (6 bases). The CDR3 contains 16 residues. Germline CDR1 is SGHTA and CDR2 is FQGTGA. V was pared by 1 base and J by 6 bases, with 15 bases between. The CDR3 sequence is CASSLNPARGAGELFF. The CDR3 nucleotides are TGTGCCAGCAGCTTAAATCCCGCGCGGGGTGCCGGGGAGCTGTTTTTT.

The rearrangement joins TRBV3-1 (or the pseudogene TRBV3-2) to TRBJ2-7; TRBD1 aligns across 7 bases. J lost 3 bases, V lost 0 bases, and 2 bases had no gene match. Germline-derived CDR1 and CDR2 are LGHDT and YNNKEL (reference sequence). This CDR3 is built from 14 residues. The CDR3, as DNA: TGTGCCAGCAGCCAAGATCGGGACAGCTACGAGCAGTACTTC. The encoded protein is CASSQDRDSYEQYF.

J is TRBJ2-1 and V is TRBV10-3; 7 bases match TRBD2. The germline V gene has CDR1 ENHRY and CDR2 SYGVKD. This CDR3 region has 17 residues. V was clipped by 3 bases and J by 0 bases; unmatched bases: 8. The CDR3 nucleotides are TGTGCCATCAGTGACGAGGGGCTAGCGGACTCCTACAATGAGCAGTTCTTC. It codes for CAISDEGLADSYNEQFF.

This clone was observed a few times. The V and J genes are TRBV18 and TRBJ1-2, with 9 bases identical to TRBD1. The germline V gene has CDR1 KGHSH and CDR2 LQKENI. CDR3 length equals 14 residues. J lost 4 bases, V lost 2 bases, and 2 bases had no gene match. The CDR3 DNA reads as TGTGCCAGCTCACCAGACAGGGGGTTCTATGGCTACACCTTC. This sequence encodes CASSPDRGFYGYTF.

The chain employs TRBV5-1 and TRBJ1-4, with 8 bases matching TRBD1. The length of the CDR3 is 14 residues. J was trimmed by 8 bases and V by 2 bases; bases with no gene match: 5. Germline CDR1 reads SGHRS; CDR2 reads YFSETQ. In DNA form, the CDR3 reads TGCGCCAGCAGCTTTGGACAGGGATACGAAAAACTGTTTTTT. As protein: CASSFGQGYEKLFF.